A single sample gave rise to the 24 T cell receptor beta chains below, sequenced in a study of cytomegalovirus exposure and HLA in healthy donors. The PCR used 60 Vbeta and 13 Jbeta primers. TCRdb keeps only in-frame clones here, not all; method: immunoSEQ multiplex PCR. The profile shows some 170,000 clones, about 72% of them singletons. The sample consisted of PBMCs. These receptor sequences come from a man between 60 and 75 years old in good health and CMV-seronegative.

A note on this clone: Additional DNA sequences in this sample encode the identical CDR3. The rearrangement links TRBV5-4 to TRBJ2-3; TRBD2 agrees at 10 bases. The V gene end was trimmed by 7 bases and the J gene end by 6 bases; junction bases not matched to a gene: 11. The CDR3 runs 15 residues. Germline loops: CDR1 SGHNT, CDR2 YYREEE (reference sequence). Here the CDR3 DNA reads TGTGCCAGCCAATTAACTAGCGGGGATCCCGATACGCAGTATTTT. Amino acid sequence: CASQLTSGDPDTQYF.

The chain combines TRBV28 with TRBJ1-5; possibly TRBD1 for D (6 bases). Germline values: CDR1 MDHEN, CDR2 SYDVKM. V dropped 5 bases and J dropped 5 bases, with 16 bases sitting between them. The CDR3 loop spans 15 amino acids. The CDR3 coding sequence is TGTGCCAGCAGTCCTAAGCTTTCAGGGGATCAGCCCCAGCATTTT. It encodes CASSPKLSGDQPQHF.

The rearrangement uses TRBV6-1 and TRBJ1-2, with a weak D call TRBD1 (5 bases). Trimming shortened V by 1 base and J by 0 bases, and 9 bases separated the two germline ends. The CDR3 runs 15 residues. Germline CDR1 is MNHNS and CDR2 is SASEGT. The CDR3 is CASSEGLGANYGYTF. The CDR3 DNA sequence: TGTGCCAGCAGTGAAGGTTTAGGGGCTAACTATGGCTACACCTTC.

This clone showed up just once. The same CDR3 arises from other DNA sequences in this sample as well. The chain carries TRBV5-1 and TRBJ2-5; 9 bases align to TRBD2. V was clipped by 2 bases and J by 2 bases; unmatched bases: 4. The CDR3 has 15 amino acids. The germline V gene encodes CDR1 SGHRS and CDR2 YFSETQ. CDR3 in amino acids: CASSLAAGGQETQYF. CDR3 in DNA: TGCGCCAGCAGCTTAGCAGCGGGGGGACAAGAGACCCAGTACTTC.

Here the CDR3 reads CASSVADRATQPQHF. CDR3 sequence (DNA): TGTGCCAGCAGTGTCGCGGACAGGGCGACTCAGCCCCAGCATTTT. The gene calls are TRBV6-1 and TRBJ1-5; TRBD1 matches at 8 bases. The V and J ends lost 4 bases and 6 bases, in that order; junction bases with no gene match: 8. Germline V gene lookup returns CDR1 MNHNS and CDR2 SASEGT. This CDR3 comprises 15 residues.

This clone occurred a few times. The chain uses TRBV11-2 and TRBJ2-5; D remains unclear. The CDR3 loop spans 12 amino acids. The germline V gene encodes CDR1 SGHAT and CDR2 FQNNGV. V was cut by 6 bases and J by 2 bases, with 7 bases left in between. CDR3 residues: CASRRQQETQYF. The CDR3 DNA reads TGTGCCAGCAGGCGACAACAAGAGACCCAGTACTTC.

The chain employs TRBV7-6 and TRBJ2-7; no reliable D call. CDR1 SGHVS and CDR2 FNYEAQ come from the germline V gene. The CDR3 totals 13 residues. The V and J ends lost 4 bases and 7 bases respectively, with 14 bases between them. This chain's CDR3 is CASSSPGYGEQYF. The DNA of the CDR3 is TGTGCCAGCAGCTCCCCCGGGTATGGAGAGCAGTACTTC.

The rearrangement joins TRBV10-3 to TRBJ2-3; D uncertain. Germline-derived CDR1 and CDR2 are ENHRY and SYGVKD. Trimming stripped 4 bases from V and 6 bases from J, with 11 bases between. The CDR3 totals 13 residues. For the CDR3, the DNA is TGTGCCATCAGTGGGGCAATCGCGGATACGCAGTATTTT. This encodes CAISGAIADTQYF.

The J gene is TRBJ2-7, the V gene TRBV7-8; maybe TRBD1 (5 bases). The germline CDR1 and CDR2 sequences are SGHVS and FQNEAQ. The CDR3 is 13 residues long. Trimming shortened V by 5 bases and J by 12 bases, and 20 bases separated the two germline ends. The chain's CDR3 is CASSPTPQGSGYF. The CDR3 nucleotides are TGTGCCAGCAGCCCTACGCCCCAGGGTAGTGGGTACTTC.

This clone is deemed medium-sized. The genes are TRBV27 and TRBJ1-2, with D perhaps matching TRBD1 (6 bases). CDR1 and CDR2 from the germline V gene are MNHEY and SMNVEV (reference sequence). This CDR3 contains 13 residues. The germline V and J ends were trimmed by 5 bases and 4 bases, with 11 bases remaining between them. The CDR3, as DNA: TGTGCCAGCAGTAATACAGGGTTCTATGGCTACACCTTC. Translation gives CASSNTGFYGYTF.

The V gene is TRBV6-6, the J gene TRBJ2-5; 7 bases align to TRBD2. The DNA end is a closer match to TRBJ2-7, so the J assignment may be wrong. CDR3 size: 16 residues. Per the germline V gene, CDR1 is MNHNY and CDR2 is SVGAGI (reference sequence). The CDR3 spells CASGPREARNSYEQYF. The CDR3 DNA reads as TGTGCCAGCGGGCCTCGGGAGGCTCGCAACTCCTACGAGCAGTACTTC.

V usage is TRBV7-3 and J usage is TRBJ2-3; 12 bases are a match to TRBD2. In germline, CDR1 is SGHTA, CDR2 FQGTGA. The V gene end was trimmed by 5 bases and the J gene end by 14 bases; junction bases not matched to a gene: 8. The CDR3 spans 13 residues. The CDR3 region has the DNA TGTGCCAGCAGCCCGTATTCTAGCGGGGGGGTGTATTTT. It translates to CASSPYSSGGVYF.

The chain has TRBV9 and TRBJ2-7, with 12 bases fitting TRBD2. The CDR3 loop spans 14 amino acids. Trimming removed 2 bases from V and 5 bases from J; junction bases left unmatched: 2. Germline CDR1 SGDLS, CDR2 YYNGEE. The CDR3 nucleotides are TGTGCCAGCAGCGTTGGACTAGCGGGAAACGAGCAGTACTTC. Translation gives CASSVGLAGNEQYF.

This sequence joins TRBV6-5 and TRBJ2-5, with D tentatively TRBD2 (5 bases). Trimming cost V 2 bases and J 2 bases, with 9 bases left between them. In germline, CDR1 is MNHEY, CDR2 SVGAGI. The CDR3 is 14 amino acids. For the CDR3, the DNA is TGTGCCAGCAGTTACGCCCCGGGACAAGAGACCCAGTACTTC. Its protein product is CASSYAPGQETQYF.

The chain employs TRBV19 and TRBJ1-5, with D unclear. Germline CDR1 LNHDA, CDR2 SQIVND (reference sequence). V was clipped by 8 bases and J by 6 bases, with 20 bases between them. The CDR3 sequence is 15 residues long. CDR3 sequence reads: CASSDTSFITQPQHF. CDR3 bases: TGTGCCAGTTCCGACACGTCGTTCATTACTCAGCCCCAGCATTTT.

The chain joins TRBV6-5 to TRBJ2-7; TRBD2 aligns across 10 bases. This CDR3 contains 14 residues. Looked up from germline, CDR1 is MNHEY and CDR2 is SVGAGI. V shed 0 bases and J 7 bases; nucleotides not matched to a gene: 3. The CDR3 DNA reads TGTGCCAGCAGTTACTCGAAGCGGGGGGGGGAGCAGTACTTC. It is translated as CASSYSKRGGEQYF.

This chain connects TRBV5-1 to TRBJ2-7, with 7 bases matching TRBD2. This CDR3 region has 16 residues. The germline V gene has CDR1 SGHRS and CDR2 YFSETQ. The V gene end was trimmed by 2 bases and the J gene end by 0 bases; junction bases not matched to a gene: 8. The CDR3 protein is CASSLATSVSSYEQYF. CDR3 coding DNA: TGCGCCAGCAGCTTAGCAACTAGCGTCAGCTCCTACGAGCAGTACTTC.

This chain links TRBV5-3 with TRBJ1-6; the match to TRBD1 covers 9 bases. TRBV5-3 is recorded as an ORF, its role being uncertain. V lost 4 bases to trimming and J lost 10 bases; unmatched junction nucleotides: 15. The CDR3 totals 17 residues. CDR3 nucleotides: TGTGCCAGAAGCCCCCGGGACAGGGCTTTCCTGGGCTCACCCCTCCACTTT. Translated: CARSPRDRAFLGSPLHF.

This clone has a single count. The gene calls are TRBV9 and TRBJ2-7; D gene unclear. Trimming took 3 bases from V and 3 from J, leaving 7 bases between them. There are 12 residues in the CDR3. Germline V gene data show CDR1 as SGDLS and CDR2 as YYNGEE. CDR3 bases: TGTGCCAGCAGCGGAGATGGCTACGAGCAGTACTTC. It yields the protein CASSGDGYEQYF.

The chain joins TRBV7-2 to TRBJ2-3, with TRBD2 matching over 9 bases. This CDR3 spans 15 amino acids. The germline gives CDR1 SGHTA, CDR2 FQGNSA. The V and J ends lost 5 bases and 3 bases, in that order; junction bases with no gene match: 6. The DNA of the CDR3 is TGTGCCAGCAGCACCCTAGCGGGGAGGACAGATACGCAGTATTTT. It is translated as CASSTLAGRTDTQYF.

The chain combines TRBV12-5 with TRBJ1-1, with 8 positions matching TRBD1. From germline, CDR1 is LGHNT and CDR2 FRNRAP. V gave up 6 bases and J gave up 1 base; unmatched junction bases: 1. The CDR3 is 13 amino acids. The CDR3 DNA reads as TGTGCTAGTGGGGGGACAGGGAACACTGAAGCTTTCTTT. It yields the protein CASGGTGNTEAFF.

This rearrangement joins TRBV6-5 to TRBJ2-7; 7 bases agree with TRBD1. Trimming cost V 2 bases and J 2 bases; bases outside gene matches: 9. The CDR3 extends over 16 amino acids. Germline CDR1 is MNHEY and CDR2 is SVGAGI. The DNA of the CDR3 is TGTGCCAGCAGTTACCAAACAGGGGCCCTACCCTACGAGCAGTACTTC. Translating it yields CASSYQTGALPYEQYF.

This rearrangement joins TRBV5-1 to TRBJ2-7, with TRBD2 identical over 8 bases. The CDR3 runs to 15 residues. J gave up 7 bases and V 0 bases, and 9 bases lay outside the gene matches. CDR1 is SGHRS and CDR2 is YFSETQ in the germline V gene. The DNA of the CDR3 is TGCGCCAGCAGCTTGGATGTAGCCACGGGGGGGGAGCAGTACTTC. Translation gives CASSLDVATGGEQYF.

In this sample, this clone turned up a few times. This rearrangement joins TRBV19 to TRBJ2-1; weak D call: TRBD2 (5 bases). V dropped 4 bases and J dropped 7 bases, with 14 bases sitting between them. The CDR3 has 14 residues. CDR1 is LNHDA and CDR2 is SQIVND in the germline V gene (reference sequence). The CDR3 region is CASSTAGLTNEQFF. The CDR3, as DNA: TGTGCCAGTAGTACTGCGGGCCTTACAAATGAGCAGTTCTTC.